The 6 T cell receptor beta chains below all came from one sample that was sequenced in a study of blood T cell repertoires in COVID-19 (dated by TCRdb to about 2020). The receptor library was made with the immunoSEQ multiplex PCR assay. TCRdb obtained this table from immuneACCESS and retained in-frame rearrangements with V and J assigned. These tables miss some clones; where compared with another copy, unresolved V genes account for less than half of the shortfall, and the remainder is unexplained. The sample has about 300,000 clones on record, around 84% of them singletons. The ten largest clonotypes hold more than 9% of the sample. Source material: PBMCs or T cells enriched from blood (not recorded which). These receptors all come from a woman aged 18-29 years who had recovered from COVID-19.

The chain recombines TRBV4-1 with TRBJ1-6; no clear D gene. The CDR3 consists of 16 residues. Germline V lookup: CDR1 MGHRA, CDR2 YSYEKL. Trimming removed 0 bases from V and 2 bases from J, with 8 bases in between. The CDR3 here is CASSQDLQAYNSPLHF. DNA for the CDR3: TGCGCCAGCAGCCAAGATTTGCAGGCCTATAATTCACCCCTCCACTTT.

This sequence joins TRBV30 and TRBJ1-6, with 11 bases matching TRBD1. Trimming removed 2 bases from V and 10 bases from J; junction bases left unmatched: 7. Germline lookup yields CDR1 GTSNPN and CDR2 SVGIG (reference sequence). The CDR3 is 15 amino acids. Here the CDR3 reads CAWSQGQGARSPLHF. The CDR3 DNA reads as TGTGCCTGGAGTCAAGGACAGGGGGCTCGATCACCCCTCCACTTT.

V is TRBV15 and J is TRBJ2-7; weak D call: TRBD2 (5 bases). The germline V gene encodes CDR1 LNHNV and CDR2 YYDKDF (reference sequence). Deletions cut 0 bases from V and 0 bases from J, with 9 bases between. This CDR3 contains 15 residues. CDR3 sequence: CATSRDLGSSYEQYF. The CDR3 DNA is TGTGCCACCAGCAGAGATCTAGGGAGCTCCTACGAGCAGTACTTC.

The chain is built from TRBV5-1 and TRBJ2-1, with D perhaps matching TRBD1 (7 bases). V lost 9 bases to trimming and J lost 8 bases, with 21 bases between them. The CDR3 covers 14 residues. Germline V gene sequence: CDR1 SGHRS, CDR2 YFSETQ. CDR3 sequence: CATSGGSLFDEQFF. The CDR3 coding sequence is TGCGCCACTTCAGGGGGGAGTTTGTTCGATGAGCAGTTCTTC.

The rearrangement uses TRBV28 and TRBJ2-7; 8 nucleotides line up with TRBD1. J gave up 2 bases and V 8 bases, and 14 bases lay outside the gene matches. Germline CDR1 and CDR2: MDHEN and SYDVKM. The CDR3 length is 16 residues. CDR3 nucleotides: TGTGCCAGCGATGGCCTCGACAGGGGAGGACCCTACGAGCAGTACTTC. As protein: CASDGLDRGGPYEQYF.

V and J are TRBV19 and TRBJ1-2, with D uncertain. Germline-derived CDR1 and CDR2 are LNHDA and SQIVND (reference sequence). V was clipped by 7 bases and J by 7 bases, with 19 bases between them. This CDR3 is built from 14 residues. CDR3: CASTYSGEAGGYTF. Here the CDR3 DNA reads TGTGCCAGTACCTACTCCGGAGAGGCGGGTGGCTACACCTTC.